The present T cell receptor beta chain was sequenced within a study of shared clonotypes between healthy human individuals. The wider study: CD4 naive and memory got three plates each, CD8 naive two, CD8 memory one.

Looked up from germline, CDR1 is MNHNS and CDR2 is SASEGT. V was cut by 4 bases and J by 0 bases, with 15 bases left in between. This CDR3 is built from 16 residues. Sequencing used immunoSEQ multiplex PCR; TCRdb keeps in-frame clones, though not all of them. The sample gives more than 500,000 clones, approximately 95% of which show up once; around 0.11% is in the top ten. CD45RO negativity and positive selection for CCR7 defined naive CD8 cells, a population that excluded terminally differentiated effector memory CD45RA+ cells. The TCR sequence derives from a woman aged 30 to 39 in good health. The chain couples TRBV6-1 to TRBJ1-1; no clear D. The source material was naive CD8+ T cells sorted from blood. CDR3 amino acids: CASSVLEPFLNTEAFF. CDR3 nucleotides: TGTGCCAGCAGTGTTCTTGAACCATTTCTGAACACTGAAGCTTTCTTT.